The 28 T cell receptor beta chains given below trace back to one sample, sequenced in a study of blood T cell repertoires in COVID-19. Data came from immunoSEQ multiplex PCR; TCRdb stores just in-frame clones and leaves some out. The sample shows 95,000 to 150,000 clones, about 90% of them seen only once. Input material: peripheral blood. These receptors originate from a man aged 45 to 65 with COVID-19, enrolled during active disease.

The chain employs TRBV30 and TRBJ2-7; 8 bases agree with TRBD1. Germline V gene lookup returns CDR1 GTSNPN and CDR2 SVGIG (reference sequence). Losses at the gene ends were 4 bases for V and 3 bases for J; bases not matched to a gene: 8. The CDR3 length is 14 residues. CDR3 in DNA: TGTGCCTGGACCGGTGCAGGACAGGGCTACGAGCAGTACTTC. Its translation: CAWTGAGQGYEQYF.

With regard to this clone: Distinct nucleotide sequences in the sample also encode this CDR3. The chain recombines TRBV19 with TRBJ2-7; no clear D. Trimming pared 6 bases from V and 0 bases from J, leaving 12 bases between. CDR1 and CDR2 (germline): LNHDA, SQIVND (reference sequence). CDR3 length: 14 amino acids. DNA of the CDR3: TGTGCCAGTAGCTCCGGAAGGAGCTCCTACGAGCAGTACTTC. Translated, it gives CASSSGRSSYEQYF.

The gene calls are TRBV21-1 and TRBJ2-3; TRBD2 reflects the table's D call only, with no check against the DNA. TRBV21-1 is deemed a pseudogene. The CDR3 covers 16 residues. As DNA, the CDR3 is TGTGCCAGCAGCAAAGGGACTAGCGGGAGGGCCGATACGCAGTATTTT. As protein: CASSKGTSGRADTQYF.

This chain connects TRBV10-3 to TRBJ1-2; D unclear. The CDR3 is 13 residues long. Trimming left V 6 bases short and J 7 bases short, with 15 bases between. Germline V gene lookup returns CDR1 ENHRY and CDR2 SYGVKD. The CDR3 spells CAISGAPTIGYTF. The DNA for the CDR3 is TGTGCCATCAGCGGAGCCCCTACTATTGGCTACACCTTC.

This chain links TRBV7-2 with TRBJ1-2; D is perhaps TRBD1 (5 bases). Trimming stripped 6 bases from V and 4 bases from J, with 15 bases between. CDR3 length: 14 amino acids. CDR1 SGHTA and CDR2 FQGNSA come from the germline V gene. The CDR3, as DNA: TGTGCCAGCAGTGACGGTGGCAGGGCCTATGGCTACACCTTC. Its translation is CASSDGGRAYGYTF.

The V and J genes are TRBV29-1 and TRBJ2-3; tentatively, D is TRBD2 (5 bases). CDR1 SQVTM and CDR2 ANQGSEA come from the germline V gene. This CDR3 comprises 14 residues. V dropped 2 bases and J dropped 1 base, with 10 bases sitting between them. This chain's CDR3 is CSVEKGVGTDTQYF. The CDR3 DNA follows: TGCAGCGTTGAAAAGGGAGTGGGCACAGATACGCAGTATTTT.

The chain links TRBV11-3 to TRBJ2-3; the D gene is possibly TRBD2 (6 bases). Germline V CDR1 and CDR2: SGHNT, YENEEA. The CDR3 is made up of 15 amino acids. Trimming took off 1 base at V and 0 bases at J, with 8 bases between the two ends. The CDR3 nucleotides are TGTGCCAGCAGCTTAGGCGGGGCTAGCACAGATACGCAGTATTTT. Translation gives CASSLGGASTDTQYF.

V and J are TRBV5-1 and TRBJ2-1; the D gene is possibly TRBD2 (6 bases). This CDR3 region has 15 residues. Trimming took 0 bases from V and 2 from J, leaving 9 bases between them. Germline assignment: CDR1 SGHRS and CDR2 YFSETQ. For the CDR3, the DNA is TGCGCCAGCAGCTTGGCCCCGGGGGCCTACAATGAGCAGTTCTTC. Residues: CASSLAPGAYNEQFF.

The chain has TRBV6-5 and TRBJ2-7, with 11 bases aligning to TRBD2. V trimming: 6 bases; J trimming: 3 bases; junction bases outside the gene matches: 7. The germline V gene encodes CDR1 MNHEY and CDR2 SVGAGI. This CDR3 has 15 residues. CDR3 sequence (DNA): TGTGCCAGCAGAAGAACTAGCGGGGGAAGCTACGAGCAGTACGTC. It yields the protein CASRRTSGGSYEQYV.

The V and J genes are TRBV10-3 and TRBJ1-2; tentative D call: TRBD1 (5 bases). The CDR3 has 11 amino acids. Germline assignment: CDR1 ENHRY and CDR2 SYGVKD. V was pared by 10 bases and J by 7 bases, with 13 bases between. CDR3 bases: TGTGCCACCGGATCGGGGGTTGGCTACACCTTC. Protein: CATGSGVGYTF.

This chain links TRBV6-1 with TRBJ1-3; D gene ambiguous. Germline-derived CDR1 and CDR2 are MNHNS and SASEGT. The V end lost 3 bases, the J end lost 0 bases, and 15 bases lay between the germline ends. This CDR3 has 17 amino acids. CDR3 nucleotide sequence: TGTGCCAGCAGTGAGGAGGACGGTGGGATCTCTGGAAACACCATATATTTT. Its translation: CASSEEDGGISGNTIYF.

This clone was seen a few times. This CDR3 reads CASSQGTRGGNQPQHF. The CDR3 region has the DNA TGTGCCAGCAGCCAAGGCACCAGGGGTGGGAATCAGCCCCAGCATTTT. The gene calls are TRBV3-1 (or the pseudogene TRBV3-2) and TRBJ1-5; TRBD1 might be the D (6 bases). There are 16 residues in the CDR3. Trimming took 1 base from V and 4 from J, leaving 14 bases between them. Germline CDR1 and CDR2: LGHDT and YNNKEL (reference sequence).

This rearrangement joins TRBV27 to TRBJ2-5, with 7 bases matching TRBD2. V shed 8 bases and J 3 bases; nucleotides not matched to a gene: 12. The V gene's germline CDR1 is MNHEY and CDR2 SMNVEV (reference sequence). The CDR3 runs to 15 residues. The CDR3 DNA is TGTGCCAGCTCCCGGTTGGGGGAGGGAGAAGAGACCCAGTACTTC. Encoded protein: CASSRLGEGEETQYF.

V gene TRBV24-1 combines with J gene TRBJ2-2, with 10 bases that match TRBD1. The CDR3 has 15 amino acids. The trim removed 7 bases at V and 5 bases at J, leaving 6 bases unmatched. Germline V gene lookup returns CDR1 KGHDR and CDR2 SFDVKD. CDR3 in DNA: TGTGCCACCAGCACCGACAGGGGGCGAACCGGGGAGCTGTTTTTT. It yields the protein CATSTDRGRTGELFF.

The CDR3 DNA reads TGCGCCAGCAGCAGAGACAGGCCAACCGTCAGATCCTACAATGAGCAGTTCTTC. It translates to CASSRDRPTVRSYNEQFF. V is TRBV5-1 and J is TRBJ2-1, with D perhaps TRBD1 (6 bases). V lost 4 bases and J 1 base, leaving 21 bases between the germline ends. CDR1 and CDR2 from the germline V gene are SGHRS and YFSETQ. The CDR3 loop spans 18 amino acids.

The rearrangement joins TRBV23-1 to TRBJ2-7; 10 bases match TRBD1. TRBV23-1 carries the ORF label, with uncertain function. Unmatched junction bases numbered 11, after V lost 2 bases and J lost 4 bases. The CDR3 is 17 residues long. CDR3 sequence: CASSQPIPGQGIYEQYF. CDR3 DNA: TGCGCCAGCAGTCAACCCATTCCGGGACAGGGGATATACGAGCAGTACTTC.

The V call is TRBV29-1, the J call TRBJ1-1; D gene uncertain. V lost 7 bases and J 8 bases, leaving 14 bases between the germline ends. CDR3 size: 11 residues. The germline CDR1 and CDR2 sequences are SQVTM and ANQGSEA. The CDR3 DNA reads as TGCAGCGGGGCCCGGGATCGGGAAGCTTTCTTT. Translating it yields CSGARDREAFF.

This clone was observed a single time. This chain uses TRBV14 with TRBJ1-4; no definite D call. The V gene's germline CDR1 is SGHDN and CDR2 FVKESK. The CDR3 has 14 residues. V shed 1 base and J shed 8 bases, with 11 bases lying between them. CDR3 nucleotides: TGTGCCAGCAGCCAAGTTCGGGTCAACGAAAAACTGTTTTTT. This translates into CASSQVRVNEKLFF.

The chain couples TRBV24-1 to TRBJ2-1, with 10 bases aligning to TRBD2. The CDR3 contains 14 residues. Per germline, CDR1 KGHDR and CDR2 SFDVKD. V shed 5 bases, J shed 7 bases, and the junction held 4 bases outside the gene matches. Written as DNA, the CDR3 is TGTGCCACCAGTGTAAGCGGGAGGGGGAATGAGCAGTTCTTC. Protein: CATSVSGRGNEQFF.

This chain links TRBV19 with TRBJ2-1; D is possibly TRBD1 (5 bases). The CDR3 is made up of 13 amino acids. V was pared by 1 base and J by 8 bases, with 9 bases between. Germline values: CDR1 LNHDA, CDR2 SQIVND (reference sequence). CDR3 residues: CASSIVQGDEQFF. CDR3 nucleotide sequence: TGTGCCAGTAGTATAGTGCAGGGCGATGAGCAGTTCTTC.

The rearrangement uses TRBV28 and TRBJ2-2, with D possibly TRBD1 on 6 matching bases. The CDR3 totals 15 residues. The V end was cut by 7 bases, the J end by 3 bases, with 15 bases between. Germline assignment: CDR1 MDHEN and CDR2 SYDVKM. The CDR3 DNA reads TGTGCCAGCATCGAGACAGGACAAGACACCGGGGAGCTGTTTTTT. Amino acid sequence: CASIETGQDTGELFF.

This clone was seen just once. The chain combines TRBV9 with TRBJ1-6; D is unclear. Trimming left V 3 bases short and J 2 bases short, with 6 bases between. CDR3 length: 14 amino acids. Per germline, CDR1 SGDLS and CDR2 YYNGEE. This chain's CDR3 is CASSAQAYNSPLHF. The CDR3, as DNA: TGTGCCAGCAGCGCTCAGGCCTATAATTCACCCCTCCACTTT. The full variable domain, completed using reference TRBV9 and TRBJ1-6, is DSGVTQTPKHLITATGQRVTLRCSPRSGDLSVYWYQQSLDQGLQFLIQYYNGEERAKGNILERFSAQQFPDLHSELNLSSLELGDSALYFCASSAQAYNSPLHFGNGTRLTVT.

The V gene is TRBV9, the J gene TRBJ2-7, with D possibly being TRBD2 (7 bases). CDR1 is SGDLS and CDR2 is YYNGEE in the germline V gene. Trimming took off 3 bases at V and 4 bases at J, with 20 bases between the two ends. This CDR3 comprises 16 residues. The CDR3 spells CASSEDPGGARYEQYF. As DNA, the CDR3 is TGTGCCAGCAGCGAGGATCCTGGGGGGGCCAGGTACGAGCAGTACTTC.

The gene calls are TRBV25-1 and TRBJ2-5; 8 nucleotides align to TRBD2. CDR1 and CDR2 from the germline V gene are MGHDK and SYGVNS. V lost 3 bases, J lost 4 bases, and 7 bases stayed unmatched. The CDR3 covers 15 residues. CDR3 nucleotides: TGTGCCAGCAGTGACCCTAGCGGGTTCGGAGAGACCCAGTACTTC. Protein sequence: CASSDPSGFGETQYF.

The V call is TRBV10-3, the J call TRBJ2-1; 11 bases align to TRBD2. V was clipped by 3 bases and J by 6 bases; unmatched bases: 10. Germline V gives CDR1 ENHRY, CDR2 SYGVKD. This CDR3 is built from 17 residues. The CDR3 DNA follows: TGTGCCATCAGTGACTCCACTAGCGGGAGTCTAAGCAATGAGCAGTTCTTC. Its protein product is CAISDSTSGSLSNEQFF.

J is TRBJ1-2 and V is TRBV3-1 (or the pseudogene TRBV3-2), with D unclear. The germline V gene has CDR1 LGHDT and CDR2 YNNKEL (reference sequence). The CDR3 covers 13 residues. V gave up 0 bases and J gave up 4 bases, with 6 bases separating them. CDR3 amino acids: CASSQETLYGYTF. For the CDR3, the DNA is TGTGCCAGCAGCCAAGAAACTCTCTATGGCTACACCTTC.

This chain joins TRBV2 and TRBJ2-4; TRBD1 is a possible D gene (5 bases). Germline V gene sequence: CDR1 SNHLY, CDR2 FYNNEI. The CDR3 is made up of 14 amino acids. The V end was cut by 6 bases, the J end by 3 bases, with 12 bases between. CDR3 in amino acids: CASRATGVKNIQYF. The CDR3 DNA reads as TGTGCCAGCAGGGCAACAGGAGTCAAAAACATTCAGTACTTC.

The chain employs TRBV11-2 and TRBJ1-1, with a tentative D call TRBD1 (6 bases). The CDR3 extends over 14 amino acids. CDR1 and CDR2 from the germline V gene are SGHAT and FQNNGV. The V gene lost 5 bases and the J gene lost 1 base, with 11 bases spanning the gap. The CDR3 nucleotides are TGTGCCAGCAGCCAACAGGGTTCGAACACTGAAGCTTTCTTT. Translating it yields CASSQQGSNTEAFF.